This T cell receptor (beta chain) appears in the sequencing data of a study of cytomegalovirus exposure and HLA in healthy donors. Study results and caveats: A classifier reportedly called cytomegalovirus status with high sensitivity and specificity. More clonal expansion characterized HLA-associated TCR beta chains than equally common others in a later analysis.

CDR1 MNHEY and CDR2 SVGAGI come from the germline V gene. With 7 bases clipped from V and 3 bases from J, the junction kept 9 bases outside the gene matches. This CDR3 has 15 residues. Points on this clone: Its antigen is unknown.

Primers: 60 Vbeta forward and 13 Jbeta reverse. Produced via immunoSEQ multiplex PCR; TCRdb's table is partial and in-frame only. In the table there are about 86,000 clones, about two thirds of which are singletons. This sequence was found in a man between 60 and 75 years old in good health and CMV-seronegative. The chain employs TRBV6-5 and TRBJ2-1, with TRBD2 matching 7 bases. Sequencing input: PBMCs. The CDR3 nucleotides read TGTGCCAGCACCCGCAGCGGGACCGACTACAATGAGCAGTTCTTC. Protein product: CASTRSGTDYNEQFF.